This T cell receptor beta chain originates from a study of cytomegalovirus exposure and HLA in healthy donors. Across the study: Both the 120 validation repertoires and the 600 to 750 first-cohort repertoires used the same platform, as reported by a later analysis. Findings of the study overall: A list of roughly 180 TCR beta chains associated with cytomegalovirus was given. Rare sequences made up most TCRs, while some public TCRs were found in many donors. Subsequent analysis revealed that first-cohort TCR clusters tended to co-occur in the 120 or so validation repertoires.

Clones were sequenced by immunoSEQ multiplex PCR, and TCRdb holds only the in-frame ones, with some missing. The repertoire has roughly 190,000 clones, around 86% of them found once; the top ten carry approximately 7.7%. Germline assignment: CDR1 SGHDT and CDR2 YYEEEE. After removal of 4 bases from V and 7 bases from J, the junction contained 7 bases not matched to a gene. The CDR3 extends over 14 amino acids. Notes on this clone: The antigen is undetermined.

The sequence was collected from a man aged 25 to 45 in good health and CMV-seropositive. Sequenced input: PBMCs. The chain recombines TRBV5-6 with TRBJ2-2, with 7 positions matching TRBD1. The CDR3: CASSQLQGIGELFF. CDR3 bases: TGTGCCAGCAGCCAATTACAGGGGATCGGGGAGCTGTTTTTT.